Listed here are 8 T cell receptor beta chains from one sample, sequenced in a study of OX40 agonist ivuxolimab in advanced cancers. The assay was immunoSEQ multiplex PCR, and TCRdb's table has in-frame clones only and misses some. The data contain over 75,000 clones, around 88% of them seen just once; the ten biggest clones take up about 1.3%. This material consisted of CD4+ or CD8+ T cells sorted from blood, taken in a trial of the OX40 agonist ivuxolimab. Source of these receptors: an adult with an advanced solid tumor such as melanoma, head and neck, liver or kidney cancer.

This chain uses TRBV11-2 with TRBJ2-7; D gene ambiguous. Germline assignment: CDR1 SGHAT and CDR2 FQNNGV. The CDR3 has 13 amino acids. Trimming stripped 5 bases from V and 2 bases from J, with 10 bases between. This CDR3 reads CASSRRITYEQYF. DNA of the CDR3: TGTGCCAGCAGCAGGCGGATCACCTACGAGCAGTACTTC. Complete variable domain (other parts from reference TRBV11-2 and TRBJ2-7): EAGVAQSPRYKIIEKRQSVAFWCNPISGHATLYWYQQILGQGPKLLIQFQNNGVVDDSQLPKDRFSAERLKGVDSTLKIQPAKLEDSAVYLCASSRRITYEQYFGPGTRLTVT.

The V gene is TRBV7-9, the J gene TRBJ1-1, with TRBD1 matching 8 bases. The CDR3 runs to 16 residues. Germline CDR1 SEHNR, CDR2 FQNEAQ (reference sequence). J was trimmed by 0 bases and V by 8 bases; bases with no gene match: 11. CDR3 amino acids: CASGQRTGGVNTEAFF. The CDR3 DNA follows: TGTGCCAGCGGTCAACGTACAGGGGGGGTGAACACTGAAGCTTTCTTT.

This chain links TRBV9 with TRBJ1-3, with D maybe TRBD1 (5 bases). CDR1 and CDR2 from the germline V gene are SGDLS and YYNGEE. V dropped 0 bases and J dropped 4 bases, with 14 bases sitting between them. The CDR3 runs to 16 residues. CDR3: CASSVATGYVGNTIYF. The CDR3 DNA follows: TGTGCCAGCAGCGTAGCAACAGGATACGTCGGAAACACCATATATTTT.

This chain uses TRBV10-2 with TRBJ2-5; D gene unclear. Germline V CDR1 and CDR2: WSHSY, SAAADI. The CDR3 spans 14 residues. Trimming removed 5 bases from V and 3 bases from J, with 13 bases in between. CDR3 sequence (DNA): TGCGCCAGCAGTAGATCTACTAATAAAGAGACCCAGTACTTC. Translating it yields CASSRSTNKETQYF.

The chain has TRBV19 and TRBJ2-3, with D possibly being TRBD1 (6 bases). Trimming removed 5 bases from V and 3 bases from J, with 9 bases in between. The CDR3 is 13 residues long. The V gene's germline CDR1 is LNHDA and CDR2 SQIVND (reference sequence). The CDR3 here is CASSLTGTDTQYF. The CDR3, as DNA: TGTGCCAGTAGTCTAACAGGGACAGATACGCAGTATTTT.

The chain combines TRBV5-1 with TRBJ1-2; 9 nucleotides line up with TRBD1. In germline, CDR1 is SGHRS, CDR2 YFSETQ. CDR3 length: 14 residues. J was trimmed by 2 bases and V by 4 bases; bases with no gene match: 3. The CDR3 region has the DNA TGCGCCAGCAGCGCCGGGACAGGGAACTATGGCTACACCTTC. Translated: CASSAGTGNYGYTF.

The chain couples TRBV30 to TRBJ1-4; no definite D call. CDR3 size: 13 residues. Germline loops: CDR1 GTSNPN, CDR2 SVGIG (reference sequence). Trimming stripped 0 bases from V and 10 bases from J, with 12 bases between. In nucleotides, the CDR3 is TGTGCCTGGAGTGTACAGCGTTTGACAAAACTGTTTTTT. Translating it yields CAWSVQRLTKLFF.

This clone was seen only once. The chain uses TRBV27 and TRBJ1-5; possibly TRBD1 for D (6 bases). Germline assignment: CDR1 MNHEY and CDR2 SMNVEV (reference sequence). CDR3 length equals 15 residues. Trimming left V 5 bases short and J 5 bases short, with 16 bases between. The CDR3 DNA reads TGTGCCAGCAGTCCGACCGGGACATACTATCAGCCCCAGCATTTT. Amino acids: CASSPTGTYYQPQHF.